This T cell receptor beta chain was sequenced during a study of cytomegalovirus exposure and HLA in healthy donors. Study outcomes and limitations: Per a later analysis, under 20,000 TCR beta sequences showed association with HLA alleles at 0.05 false discovery rate.

With regard to this clone: What it binds is not known.

It was with 60 Vbeta and 13 Jbeta primers that the PCR ran. Produced via immunoSEQ multiplex PCR; TCRdb's table is partial and in-frame only. The repertoire includes around 130,000 clones, about 66% of them detected once, and 1.5% to 2% sits in the top ten. Germline V gene sequence: CDR1 LNHDA, CDR2 SQIVND (reference sequence). CDR3 length: 15 amino acids. The ends were cut back, 3 bases at V and 2 bases at J, with 12 bases in the middle. Sequencing was performed on PBMCs. The TCR originated in a young man in good health and CMV-seropositive. The rearrangement uses TRBV19 and TRBJ2-3; D call uncertain. The CDR3 here is CASSIFGGSTDTQYF. The CDR3 DNA sequence: TGTGCCAGTAGTATCTTTGGCGGATCCACAGATACGCAGTATTTT.